This passage covers 24 T cell receptor beta chains from one sample sequenced in a study of blood T cell repertoires in COVID-19. Using immunoSEQ multiplex PCR, the repertoire was profiled, and TCRdb retains in-frame clones only, with some absent. Of over 150,000 clones in the sample, approximately 85% were seen once. The sequenced material came from PBMCs or T cells enriched from blood (not recorded which). These receptors all come from a man in his forties who had recovered from COVID-19.

The chain joins TRBV6-5 to TRBJ1-5; possibly TRBD1 for D (6 bases). The CDR3 has 12 amino acids. The germline CDR1 and CDR2 sequences are MNHEY and SVGAGI. Trimming took off 5 bases at V and 6 bases at J, with 8 bases between the two ends. The CDR3 is CASSTGFQPQHF. In nucleotides, the CDR3 is TGTGCCAGCAGTACAGGGTTTCAGCCCCAGCATTTT.

The chain couples TRBV7-8 to TRBJ2-3, with D tentatively TRBD2 (5 bases). This CDR3 is 14 amino acids long. CDR1 is SGHVS and CDR2 is FQNEAQ in the germline V gene. V was cut by 7 bases and J by 1 base, with 12 bases left in between. The CDR3 nucleotides are TGTGCCAGCACCCGACTACCGCGCACAGATACGCAGTATTTT. Protein product: CASTRLPRTDTQYF.

The chain recombines TRBV7-8 with TRBJ2-1; 14 bases are a match to TRBD2. This CDR3 is built from 20 residues. In germline, CDR1 is SGHVS, CDR2 FQNEAQ. J gave up 0 bases and V 4 bases, and 11 bases lay outside the gene matches. The CDR3 spells CASSWPGTSGGGSSYNEQFF. In DNA, the CDR3 is TGTGCCAGCAGCTGGCCCGGGACTAGCGGGGGTGGAAGCTCCTACAATGAGCAGTTCTTC.

This clone was counted a few times. This same CDR3 is encoded by further DNA sequences in the sample. The chain carries TRBV9 and TRBJ2-2, with no clear D. This CDR3 has 14 amino acids. V was pared by 3 bases and J by 2 bases, with 8 bases between. Germline-derived CDR1 and CDR2 are SGDLS and YYNGEE. In DNA form, the CDR3 reads TGTGCCAGCAGCGCAACAGTTAACACCGGGGAGCTGTTTTTT. Translation: CASSATVNTGELFF.

V and J are TRBV29-1 and TRBJ2-5, with 7 bases identical to TRBD2. The CDR3 totals 14 residues. V lost 4 bases to trimming and J lost 4 bases; unmatched junction nucleotides: 9. Germline V gene lookup returns CDR1 SQVTM and CDR2 ANQGSEA. The CDR3 here is CSVGITGGRETQYF. In DNA form, the CDR3 reads TGCAGCGTTGGGATAACGGGGGGTCGAGAGACCCAGTACTTC.

The V and J genes are TRBV25-1 and TRBJ1-2, with D unresolved. The CDR3 runs to 12 residues. CDR1 is MGHDK, CDR2 SYGVNS, per germline. V was cut by 6 bases and J by 5 bases, with 10 bases left in between. CDR3 region: CASRTPGYGYTF. The CDR3 region has the DNA TGTGCCAGCAGGACCCCCGGGTATGGCTACACCTTC.

The chain couples TRBV6-5 to TRBJ1-3; no clear D gene. Trimming cost V 8 bases and J 4 bases, with 12 bases left between them. CDR3 length equals 13 residues. Germline V gene sequence: CDR1 MNHEY, CDR2 SVGAGI. The chain's CDR3 is CASEPGSGNTIYF. The CDR3 bases are TGTGCCAGCGAACCGGGTTCAGGAAACACCATATATTTT.

The V call is TRBV7-2, the J call TRBJ2-2; a possible D gene is TRBD2 (6 bases). Germline-derived CDR1 and CDR2 are SGHTA and FQGNSA. The CDR3 extends over 13 amino acids. V was pared by 11 bases and J by 0 bases, with 10 bases between. CDR3 residues: CAGGASNTGELFF. The CDR3 bases are TGTGCCGGCGGGGCATCGAACACCGGGGAGCTGTTTTTT.

The CDR3 bases are TGTGCCAGTATAGTCGCGCAGGGGTCGAACGGGGAGCTGTTTTTT. The encoded protein is CASIVAQGSNGELFF. J is TRBJ2-2 and V is TRBV19; a weak D match, TRBD1 (6 bases). The germline gives CDR1 LNHDA, CDR2 SQIVND (reference sequence). The CDR3 has 15 residues. Deletions cut 7 bases from V and 7 bases from J, with 19 bases between. The full variable domain, with the rest looked up from reference TRBV19 and TRBJ2-2, is DGGITQSPKYLFRKEGQNVTLSCEQNLNHDAMYWYRQDPGQGLRLIYYSQIVNDFQKGDIAEGYSVSREKKESFPLTVTSAQKNPTAFYLCASIVAQGSNGELFFGEGSRLTVL.

The V call is TRBV3-1 (or the pseudogene TRBV3-2), the J call TRBJ1-5; D may be TRBD1 (5 bases). The CDR3 runs 14 residues. CDR1 and CDR2 (germline): LGHDT, YNNKEL (reference sequence). Between the trimmed V and J ends, which lost 4 bases and 4 bases, there was a span of 11 bases. CDR3 region: CASSLGTQNQPQHF. In DNA form, the CDR3 reads TGTGCCAGCAGCCTCGGGACTCAGAATCAGCCCCAGCATTTT.

The genes are TRBV3-1 (or the pseudogene TRBV3-2) and TRBJ2-1, with 13 bases fitting TRBD2. The V gene end was trimmed by 2 bases and the J gene end by 9 bases; junction bases not matched to a gene: 13. Germline V lookup: CDR1 LGHDT, CDR2 YNNKEL (reference sequence). CDR3 length: 18 residues. The CDR3 sequence is CASSQILRLAGGPGEQFF. Here the CDR3 DNA reads TGTGCCAGCAGCCAAATCCTAAGACTAGCGGGAGGTCCCGGTGAGCAGTTCTTC.

This clone was found a few times. V usage is TRBV11-2 and J usage is TRBJ1-1; D not resolved. The CDR3 has 13 amino acids. Germline CDR1 and CDR2: SGHAT and FQNNGV. V lost 3 bases and J 3 bases, leaving 8 bases between the germline ends. CDR3 region: CASSLSLYTEAFF. In DNA, the CDR3 is TGTGCCAGCAGCTTGAGTTTGTACACTGAAGCTTTCTTT.

The gene calls are TRBV14 and TRBJ1-1; tentative D call: TRBD1 (5 bases). This CDR3 is built from 16 residues. The ends were cut back, 8 bases at V and 0 bases at J, with 19 bases in the middle. Germline V lookup: CDR1 SGHDN, CDR2 FVKESK. The CDR3 nucleotides are TGTGCCAGCTGGAGTGGGGGGTCCGGGGTGAACACTGAAGCTTTCTTT. It specifies CASWSGGSGVNTEAFF. Based on the CDR3 plus reference TRBV14 and TRBJ1-1, the full variable domain is EAGVTQFPSHSVIEKGQTVTLRCDPISGHDNLYWYRRVMGKEIKFLLHFVKESKQDESGMPNNRFLAERTGGTYSTLKVQPAELEDSGVYFCASWSGGSGVNTEAFFGQGTRLTVV.

The chain has TRBV5-1 and TRBJ2-5; 9 nucleotides match TRBD1. The trim removed 4 bases at V and 7 bases at J, leaving 5 bases unmatched. Per germline, CDR1 SGHRS and CDR2 YFSETQ. This CDR3 is built from 13 residues. CDR3 in DNA: TGCGCCAGCAGCACGGACAGGGGCGGGACCCAGTACTTC. Its translation is CASSTDRGGTQYF.

This chain joins TRBV2 and TRBJ1-4; D is uncertain. The germline CDR1 and CDR2 sequences are SNHLY and FYNNEI. The V gene lost 5 bases and the J gene lost 8 bases, with 12 bases spanning the gap. The CDR3 runs to 13 residues. CDR3: CASSRDGGEKLFF. In DNA form, the CDR3 reads TGTGCCAGCAGTCGAGACGGAGGGGAAAAACTGTTTTTT. Supplemented by reference TRBV2 and TRBJ1-4, the full variable domain reads EPEVTQTPSHQVTQMGQEVILRCVPISNHLYFYWYRQILGQKVEFLVSFYNNEISEKSEIFDDQFSVERPDGSNFTLKIRSTKLEDSAMYFCASSRDGGEKLFFGSGTQLSVL.

V is TRBV7-2 and J is TRBJ1-5, with D uncertain. There are 12 residues in the CDR3. Trimming took off 5 bases at V and 4 bases at J, with 6 bases between the two ends. Germline V lookup: CDR1 SGHTA, CDR2 FQGNSA. The CDR3 sequence is CASSVQNQPQHF. The CDR3 bases are TGTGCCAGCAGCGTACAGAATCAGCCCCAGCATTTT.

This clone was detected only a few times. The chain is built from TRBV30 and TRBJ1-1, with D possibly being TRBD1 (6 bases). Trimming removed 2 bases from V and 3 bases from J, with 25 bases in between. CDR1 GTSNPN and CDR2 SVGIG come from the germline V gene (reference sequence). The CDR3 runs 18 residues. The CDR3 DNA reads as TGTGCCTGGAGTACTTACCAGGGGCAGGGGACCCACGACACTGAAGCTTTCTTT. This gives the protein CAWSTYQGQGTHDTEAFF. The whole variable domain, remainder taken from reference TRBV30 and TRBJ1-1, is SQTIHQWPATLVQPVGSPLSLECTVEGTSNPNLYWYRQAAGRGLQLLFYSVGIGQISSEVPQNLSASRPQDRQFILSSKKLLLSDSGFYLCAWSTYQGQGTHDTEAFFGQGTRLTVV.

This chain uses TRBV30 with TRBJ1-6; no definite D call. Germline V gene lookup returns CDR1 GTSNPN and CDR2 SVGIG (reference sequence). Trimming pared 1 base from V and 5 bases from J, leaving 9 bases between. The CDR3 is made up of 14 amino acids. The CDR3 DNA is TGTGCCTGGAGTGCGGTCATCAATAATTCACCCCTCCACTTT. This translates into CAWSAVINNSPLHF.

V is TRBV30 and J is TRBJ1-1, with 8 bases lining up with TRBD1. The V and J ends lost 3 bases and 4 bases, in that order; junction bases with no gene match: 10. CDR3 length equals 15 residues. Germline V CDR1 and CDR2: GTSNPN, SVGIG (reference sequence). The CDR3 reads CAWSPTGQGLTEAFF. In nucleotides, the CDR3 is TGTGCCTGGAGCCCGACAGGACAGGGCCTCACTGAAGCTTTCTTT.

This sequence joins TRBV7-8 and TRBJ1-5; 10 bases map to TRBD1. V lost 5 bases to trimming and J lost 4 bases; unmatched junction nucleotides: 2. The CDR3 is made up of 14 amino acids. Germline V gene sequence: CDR1 SGHVS, CDR2 FQNEAQ. This CDR3 reads CASSAGQGNQPQHF. CDR3 DNA sequence: TGTGCCAGCAGCGCGGGACAGGGGAATCAGCCCCAGCATTTT.

This chain connects TRBV21-1 to TRBJ1-5; TRBD1, the D gene given by the table, was not confirmed from the DNA. TRBV21-1 is a pseudogene locus. The CDR3 is made up of 19 amino acids. Here the CDR3 reads CASSLVDRGRFGSNQPQHF. Here the CDR3 DNA reads TGTGCCAGCAGCCTAGTCGACAGGGGGCGATTCGGAAGCAATCAGCCCCAGCATTTT.

The rearrangement links TRBV30 to TRBJ1-2; D is possibly TRBD1 (6 bases). The ends were cut back, 0 bases at V and 4 bases at J, with 9 bases in the middle. From germline, CDR1 is GTSNPN and CDR2 SVGIG (reference sequence). The CDR3 contains 13 residues. For the CDR3, the DNA is TGTGCCTGGAGTGTAGGGACACTCTATGGCTACACCTTC. It codes for CAWSVGTLYGYTF.

The V and J genes are TRBV7-2 and TRBJ2-7, with D possibly being TRBD1 (5 bases). The CDR3 has 14 residues. Between the trimmed V and J ends, which lost 0 bases and 2 bases, there was a span of 8 bases. Germline V gene data show CDR1 as SGHTA and CDR2 as FQGNSA. The CDR3 here is CASSLAGATYEQYF. CDR3 bases: TGTGCCAGCAGCTTAGCAGGGGCAACCTACGAGCAGTACTTC. Looking up the rest from reference TRBV7-2 and TRBJ2-7 gives the full variable domain: GAGVSQSPSNKVTEKGKDVELRCDPISGHTALYWYRQSLGQGLEFLIYFQGNSAPDKSGLPSDRFSAERTGGSVSTLTIQRTQQEDSAVYLCASSLAGATYEQYFGPGTRLTVT.

The chain joins TRBV7-3 to TRBJ2-5, with D maybe TRBD2 (6 bases). V lost 3 bases and J 3 bases, leaving 8 bases between the germline ends. CDR3 length: 13 amino acids. The V gene's germline CDR1 is SGHTA and CDR2 FQGTGA. CDR3 in amino acids: CASSFRREETQYF. CDR3 in DNA: TGTGCCAGCAGCTTCAGGAGGGAAGAGACCCAGTACTTC.